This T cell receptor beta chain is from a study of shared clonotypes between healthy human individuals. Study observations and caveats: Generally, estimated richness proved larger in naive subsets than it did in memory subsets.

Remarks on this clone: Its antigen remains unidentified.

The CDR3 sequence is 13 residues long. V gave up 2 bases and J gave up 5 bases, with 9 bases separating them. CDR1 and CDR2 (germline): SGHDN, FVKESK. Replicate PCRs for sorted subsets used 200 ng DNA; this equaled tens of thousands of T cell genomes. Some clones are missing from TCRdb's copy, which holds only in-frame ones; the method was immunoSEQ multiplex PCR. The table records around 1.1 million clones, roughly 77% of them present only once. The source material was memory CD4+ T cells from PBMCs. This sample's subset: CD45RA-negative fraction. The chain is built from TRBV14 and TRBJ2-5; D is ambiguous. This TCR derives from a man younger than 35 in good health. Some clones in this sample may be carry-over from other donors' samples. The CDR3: CASSQNPRETQYF. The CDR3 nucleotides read TGTGCCAGCAGCCAAAACCCAAGGGAGACCCAGTACTTC.